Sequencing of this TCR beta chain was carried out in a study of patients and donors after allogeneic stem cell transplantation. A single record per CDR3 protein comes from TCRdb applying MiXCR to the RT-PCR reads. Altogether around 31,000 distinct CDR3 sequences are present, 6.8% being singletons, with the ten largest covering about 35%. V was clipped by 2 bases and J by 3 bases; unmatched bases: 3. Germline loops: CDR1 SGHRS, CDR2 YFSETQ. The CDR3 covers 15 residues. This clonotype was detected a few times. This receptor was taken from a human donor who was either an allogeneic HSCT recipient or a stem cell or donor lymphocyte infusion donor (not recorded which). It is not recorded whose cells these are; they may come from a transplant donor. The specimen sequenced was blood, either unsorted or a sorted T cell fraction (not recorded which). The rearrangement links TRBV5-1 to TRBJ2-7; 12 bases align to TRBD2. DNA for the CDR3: TGCGCCAGCAGCTTACAACTAGCGGGGGGCTACGAGCAGTACTTC. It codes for CASSLQLAGGYEQYF.